This T cell receptor beta chain is drawn from a study of T cells in Graves' hyperthyroidism and ophthalmopathy (dated by TCRdb to the late 2010s). Background on the whole study: Peripheral blood was collected at initial diagnosis, before any treatment. A discovery cohort of roughly 96 patients, approximately 45 with Graves' ophthalmopathy and 57 with stable Graves' hyperthyroidism, was used to find distinguishing TCR V-J signatures. Prospective prediction of ophthalmopathy was tested in an independent validation cohort consisting of roughly 19 hyperthyroidism patients and some 15 patients who later progressed to ophthalmopathy. For training and testing, the roughly 97 patients in the discovery cohort were randomly divided in a 7:3 ratio. Thyroid tissue and blood T-cell repertoires from over 5 Graves' hyperthyroidism patients were also compared in the study. Once sampling was done, hyperthyroidism patients were given methimazole at a starting dose of 30 mg daily, whereas ophthalmopathy patients were given high-dose intravenous methylprednisolone. According to the paper, TCR Vbeta CDR3 sequencing was carried out on more than 120 peripheral blood samples, which came from 40 to 45 ophthalmopathy, roughly 75 hyperthyroidism and roughly 17 progressor patients.

A remark on this clonotype: Its recognized antigen is unknown. Base-call qualities are not available, and no considerably larger clone is one nucleotide away.

The TCR beta CDR3 regions were amplified from RNA transcripts. A first-round RT-PCR of the TCR CDR3 used the HTBI primer set with the Qiagen OneStep RT-PCR kit. Libraries were constructed in a second round of multiplex PCR, after which size selection and purification were carried out. Sequencing of the libraries was done on an Illumina HiSeq2000 using paired-end 100 bp reads. In the paper's pipeline: SOAPnuke was used to process the raw data, throwing out any read that contained adapters or uncalled bases, had a mean Phred below 15, or lacked an exact constant-primer or identifier match. High-quality paired reads were merged using COPE v1.2.5, and each unique nucleotide sequence was defined as a clonotype. MiTCR v1.1 was used to align clonotypes to the IMGT TRBV, TRBD and TRBJ reference segments. The analysis included only V-J combinations with a frequency above 0.0001, which together covered around 99% of the repertoires. The TCS score was defined as F50 (clonal expansion) divided by E x V (chaos), with BLOSUM62-based TCRdist calculated between CDR3 peptides within each V-J. Welch's t-statistics and random forest reduced around 550 V-J features to some 14, which were used in a naive Bayes classifier (R e1071). TCRdb ran its own pipeline on the public reads, namely fastp trimming at Q25 and MiXCR clone calling, and kept in-frame beta chains. Entries are consolidated by CDR3 protein sequence, retaining the most common genes and DNA. The V and J calls and clone size come from TCRdb's table, not from the authors' own analysis. For this sample there are approximately 600,000 distinct CDR3 sequences; approximately 15% appear just once. The ten largest clonotypes hold 5% to 7% of the sample.

Results the study describes overall, beyond this receptor: In validation, the model predicted progression to ophthalmopathy with around 71% sensitivity and approximately 72% specificity, a median of roughly seven months before onset. No statistical method was used to fix the sample size in advance, and group allocation was not hidden from the investigators. Ophthalmopathy was separated from stable hyperthyroidism by a 13 V-J signature model, with approximately 85% sensitivity and 81% to 82% specificity obtained in cross-validation and 80%/75% obtained in testing. Most expanded thyroid clonotypes (frequency above 0.001) were also detected in blood, a finding suggesting that blood repertoires may reflect thyroid immune responses.

The hyperthyroidism patients were between 18 and 65 years old and newly diagnosed, with a disease duration of less than 2 months. Patients with uncontrolled infections, other autoimmune diseases, pregnancy or lactation were excluded. Diagnoses were established on the basis of clinical symptoms, serum thyroxine and TRAb, thyroid ultrasound, and orbital computed tomography. Blood from progressor patients was drawn when they were first diagnosed with hyperthyroidism, before any ophthalmopathy symptoms appeared. PBMCs were isolated from roughly 10 ml of fresh peripheral blood by Ficoll-Paque density gradient centrifugation. Progressor patients were first diagnosed with Graves' hyperthyroidism and then developed ophthalmopathy during follow-up. Total RNA was extracted using Trizol reagent, and RNA quality was assessed on an Agilent 2100 Bioanalyzer. From its cysteine to its phenylalanine, the CDR3 spans 14 amino acids. The DNA shown is the 42-base CDR3, in frame from base 1. CDR1 KGHSH and CDR2 LQKENI were looked up in the germline V gene. V is cut by 8 bases and J by 0 bases, and the space between the germline ends is 8 bases.

Sequenced material: blood. This chain is built from TRBV18 and TRBJ2-6; the D gene remains uncertain. The TCR comes from a woman aged 25 to 39 with Graves' hyperthyroidism that later progressed to Graves' ophthalmopathy. The CDR3 reads CASGPVSGANVLTF. The nucleotide sequence reads as follows: TGTGCCAGCGGGCCCGTCTCTGGGGCCAACGTCCTGACTTTC.